In its sample, the clone carrying this T cell receptor (beta chain) was seen many times. Its antigen is not known. Amplification of TCR beta CDR3 regions was performed using RNA transcripts as template. A set of HTBI primers served as the primers for a first-round RT-PCR of the TCR CDR3. TCRdb reanalysed the multiplex PCR reads using MiXCR and keeps one entry per CDR3 protein. This repertoire shows about 400,000 distinct CDR3 sequences, roughly 14% found once; its top ten account for 13%. This CDR3 is built from 14 residues. Germline loops: CDR1 SGHDN, CDR2 FVKESK. Trimming took off 1 base at V and 1 base at J, with 7 bases between the two ends. This record comes from a study of T cells in Graves' hyperthyroidism and ophthalmopathy. Study-wide background: Before any treatment, at initial diagnosis, peripheral blood was collected. Study findings and constraints: Peripheral blood also featured most of the thyroid clonotypes expanded above 0.001.

The TCR was taken from a man aged 18 to 30 with Graves' ophthalmopathy. This chain uses TRBV14 with TRBJ2-5; no definite D call. The sequenced material came from blood. In DNA form, the CDR3 reads TGTGCCAGCAGCCAAGTACAGCTCCAAGAGACCCAGTACTTC. Its translation: CASSQVQLQETQYF.